A single sample gave rise to the 23 T cell receptor beta chains below, sequenced in a study of T-cell reconstitution after alpha-beta-depleted transplantation in children. Construction of the TCRbeta library involved unique molecular identifiers. MiXCR, applied by TCRdb to the PCR reads, yields one record per CDR3 protein. Of nearly 400,000 distinct CDR3 sequences listed, roughly 21% are singletons. The sequencing used PBMCs from the stem cell graft donor, collected from the stem cell graft. These receptors came from a human donor who donated a stem cell graft to a child with acute myeloid leukemia.

This clonotype has at least ten counts. This chain uses TRBV3-1 with TRBJ2-1, with 10 bases fitting TRBD2. This CDR3 region has 18 residues. The trim removed 0 bases at V and 7 bases at J, leaving 12 bases unmatched. CDR1 LGHDT and CDR2 YNNKEL come from the germline V gene (reference sequence). In nucleotides, the CDR3 is TGTGCCAGCAGCCAAGATTGGGCTAGCGGGAGTTTGGTAAATGAGCAGTTCTTC. The encoded protein is CASSQDWASGSLVNEQFF.

This clonotype was detected a few times. DNA of the CDR3: TGTGCCAGCAGCTCCCGGACTGGGCAGGTGAACACTGAAGCTTTCTTT. It translates to CASSSRTGQVNTEAFF. V gene TRBV7-2 combines with J gene TRBJ1-1; D gene uncertain. The CDR3 covers 16 residues. CDR1 and CDR2 (germline): SGHTA, FQGNSA. Trimming stripped 4 bases from V and 0 bases from J, with 15 bases between.

The V gene is TRBV20-1, the J gene TRBJ2-1; 9 bases match TRBD2. Germline values: CDR1 DFQATT, CDR2 SNEGSKA (reference sequence). Losses at the gene ends were 5 bases for V and 5 bases for J; bases not matched to a gene: 7. This CDR3 comprises 14 residues. The CDR3 region has the DNA TGCAGTGCTCCCGGGACTAGCTCGAACAATGAGCAGTTCTTC. It encodes CSAPGTSSNNEQFF.

The sample holds a few counts of this clonotype. The chain uses TRBV7-9 and TRBJ2-7; D is perhaps TRBD2 (5 bases). From germline, CDR1 is SEHNR and CDR2 FQNEAQ (reference sequence). Trimming stripped 7 bases from V and 7 bases from J, with 20 bases between. This CDR3 is 14 amino acids long. The CDR3 DNA reads TGTGCCAGCACTCCCAGCCCGGGGTTACGGGAGCAGTACTTC. Residues: CASTPSPGLREQYF.

The gene calls are TRBV20-1 and TRBJ2-7; 9 bases agree with TRBD2. The CDR3 totals 15 residues. The V and J ends lost 0 bases and 2 bases, in that order; junction bases with no gene match: 5. CDR1 DFQATT and CDR2 SNEGSKA come from the germline V gene (reference sequence). CDR3 DNA: TGCAGTGCTAGAGAACCTAGCGGGGTGGCCTACGAGCAGTACTTC. The encoded protein is CSAREPSGVAYEQYF.

This clonotype appeared a few times. The CDR3 DNA sequence: TGTGCCAGCAGTTTATCGCGGGCTGGGTTGGATACGCAGTATTTT. Amino acids: CASSLSRAGLDTQYF. This sequence joins TRBV12-3 or TRBV12-4 and TRBJ2-3; D is perhaps TRBD2 (5 bases). Trimming took off 2 bases at V and 6 bases at J, with 15 bases between the two ends. This CDR3 contains 15 residues.

The rearrangement links TRBV20-1 to TRBJ1-5; no definite D call. This CDR3 is built from 18 residues. V lost 3 bases and J 0 bases, leaving 21 bases between the germline ends. Germline CDR1 is DFQATT and CDR2 is SNEGSKA (reference sequence). The CDR3 sequence: CSASYPWTAFYSNQPQHF. CDR3 DNA: TGCAGTGCTAGTTACCCATGGACGGCATTTTATAGCAATCAGCCCCAGCATTTT.

This clonotype was observed a handful of times. The chain joins TRBV20-1 to TRBJ2-7; D tentatively fits TRBD1 or TRBD2 (6 bases each). Looked up from germline, CDR1 is DFQATT and CDR2 is SNEGSKA (reference sequence). V was shortened by 7 bases and J by 3 bases, with 22 bases between the two germline ends. The length of the CDR3 is 15 residues. The CDR3 reads CSVIGGGRVFYEQYF. DNA for the CDR3: TGCAGTGTAATCGGAGGGGGGCGCGTTTTCTACGAGCAGTACTTC.

This clonotype was recorded at least ten times. The chain's CDR3 is CASSFGGSETQYF. CDR3 coding DNA: TGTGCCAGCAGTTTTGGTGGGAGCGAGACCCAGTACTTC. The chain links TRBV12-3 or TRBV12-4 to TRBJ2-5, with D possibly TRBD2 on 5 matching bases. V dropped 3 bases and J dropped 5 bases, with 10 bases sitting between them. CDR3 length: 13 amino acids.

This clonotype was observed a few times. This chain joins TRBV20-1 and TRBJ1-2, with 7 bases fitting TRBD1. J lost 2 bases, V lost 0 bases, and 3 bases had no gene match. The germline V gene encodes CDR1 DFQATT and CDR2 SNEGSKA (reference sequence). The CDR3 loop spans 14 amino acids. The CDR3 is CSARDLGQNYGYTF. DNA for the CDR3: TGCAGTGCTAGAGATTTGGGACAGAACTATGGCTACACCTTC.

V usage is TRBV7-2 and J usage is TRBJ2-2, with TRBD2 matching over 7 bases. J gave up 6 bases and V 5 bases, and 6 bases lay outside the gene matches. This CDR3 is built from 14 residues. Germline V gene data show CDR1 as SGHTA and CDR2 as FQGNSA. CDR3 nucleotides: TGTGCCAGCAGCCTCGCGGGGGTGGCCGGGGAGCTGTTTTTT. It encodes CASSLAGVAGELFF.

This clonotype turned up a few times. The chain joins TRBV24-1 to TRBJ2-1; D might be TRBD1 (5 bases). Germline V CDR1 and CDR2: KGHDR, SFDVKD. This CDR3 has 16 residues. The ends were cut back, 5 bases at V and 6 bases at J, with 19 bases in the middle. The CDR3 DNA is TGTGCCACCAGTGCCCCCCAGGGCGGCGGCAGCAATGAGCAGTTCTTC. This encodes CATSAPQGGGSNEQFF.

This clonotype was seen only a few times. The chain employs TRBV14 and TRBJ2-5; D gene unclear. CDR3 length equals 13 residues. V lost 1 base, J lost 0 bases, and 3 bases lay in between. The germline gives CDR1 SGHDN, CDR2 FVKESK. The CDR3 loop is CASSQVNQETQYF. DNA for the CDR3: TGTGCCAGCAGCCAAGTGAACCAAGAGACCCAGTACTTC.

This chain joins TRBV7-3 and TRBJ2-7, with D possibly matching TRBD2 (5 bases). The CDR3 is 14 amino acids. CDR1 and CDR2 from the germline V gene are SGHTA and FQGTGA. V was shortened by 1 base and J by 3 bases, with 10 bases between the two germline ends. The CDR3 DNA follows: TGTGCCAGCAGCTTAAATGCTGCGGGCTACGAGCAGTACTTC. Amino acid sequence: CASSLNAAGYEQYF.

The genes are TRBV5-1 and TRBJ2-7, with a tentative D call TRBD2 (6 bases). V dropped 4 bases and J dropped 3 bases, with 17 bases sitting between them. Looked up from germline, CDR1 is SGHRS and CDR2 is YFSETQ. This CDR3 spans 15 amino acids. The CDR3 loop reads CASSTRDSRGYEQYF. The CDR3 DNA is TGCGCCAGCAGCACCCGGGACTCCCGGGGCTACGAGCAGTACTTC. Full variable domain (rest looked up from reference TRBV5-1 and TRBJ2-7): KAGVTQTPRYLIKTRGQQVTLSCSPISGHRSVSWYQQTPGQGLQFLFEYFSETQRNKGNFPGRFSGRQFSNSRSEMNVSTLELGDSALYLCASSTRDSRGYEQYFGPGTRLTVT.

The V gene is TRBV6-1, the J gene TRBJ2-1; 12 bases fit TRBD1. The ends lost 5 bases at V and 7 bases at J; junction bases unmatched: 9. The CDR3 covers 16 residues. The germline gives CDR1 MNHNS, CDR2 SASEGT. The DNA of the CDR3 is TGTGCCAGCAGTCAATCCGGGACAGGGGGCTTTAATGAGCAGTTCTTC. This translates into CASSQSGTGGFNEQFF.

This rearrangement joins TRBV24-1 to TRBJ2-1, with 7 nucleotides matching TRBD1. Germline lookup yields CDR1 KGHDR and CDR2 SFDVKD. Germline trimming cut 7 bases from V and 4 bases from J; bases unmatched to any gene: 6. The CDR3 length is 14 residues. CDR3 protein: CATSWGTAYNEQFF. The CDR3 nucleotides are TGTGCCACCAGCTGGGGGACAGCATACAATGAGCAGTTCTTC.

The chain is built from TRBV15 and TRBJ2-3, with 7 bases identical to TRBD2. Germline V gives CDR1 LNHNV, CDR2 YYDKDF (reference sequence). CDR3 length equals 14 residues. Trimming at V came to 8 bases and at J to 2 bases, leaving 7 bases not matched to a gene. CDR3 protein: CATAERDITDTQYF. The CDR3 DNA reads TGTGCCACCGCGGAGCGGGATATCACAGATACGCAGTATTTT. The whole variable domain, remainder taken from reference TRBV15 and TRBJ2-3, is DAMVIQNPRYQVTQFGKPVTLSCSQTLNHNVMYWYQQKSSQAPKLLFHYYDKDFNNEADTPDNFQSRRPNTSFCFLDIRSPGLGDTAMYLCATAERDITDTQYFGPGTRLTVL.

V usage is TRBV12-3 or TRBV12-4 and J usage is TRBJ1-5, with a tentative D call TRBD1 (5 bases). This CDR3 contains 14 residues. V lost 6 bases, J lost 7 bases, and 16 bases lay in between. The CDR3, as DNA: TGTGCCAGCAGCATTAACACAGGAGGGCAGCCCCAGCATTTT. Its translation: CASSINTGGQPQHF.

This sequence joins TRBV7-6 and TRBJ1-3, with D possibly matching TRBD1 (6 bases). The CDR3 contains 17 residues. Trimming stripped 2 bases from V and 0 bases from J, with 14 bases between. In germline, CDR1 is SGHVS, CDR2 FNYEAQ. CDR3: CASSLMGGPDSGNTIYF. CDR3 nucleotide sequence: TGTGCCAGCAGCTTAATGGGGGGCCCAGACTCTGGAAACACCATATATTTT.

This clonotype was seen more than once but under ten times. This sequence joins TRBV7-9 and TRBJ1-2; 8 bases line up with TRBD1. Germline V lookup: CDR1 SEHNR, CDR2 FQNEAQ (reference sequence). The CDR3 is 14 residues long. V lost 5 bases, J lost 5 bases, and 7 bases stayed unmatched. CDR3 sequence reads: CASSDIRTGYGYTF. In nucleotides, the CDR3 is TGTGCCAGCAGCGACATAAGGACAGGGTATGGCTACACCTTC.

The gene calls are TRBV20-1 and TRBJ1-2, with 7 nucleotides matching TRBD1. The CDR3 sequence is 13 residues long. V lost 5 bases to trimming and J lost 4 bases; unmatched junction nucleotides: 7. Germline lookup yields CDR1 DFQATT and CDR2 SNEGSKA (reference sequence). In DNA, the CDR3 is TGCAGTGCTGCTACAGGGGCAAGCTATGGCTACACCTTC. This encodes CSAATGASYGYTF.

This clonotype was found many times. CDR3 DNA sequence: TGCAGTGCCATCCCCCGCGGGAGGGCCCCCTACGAGCAGTACTTC. Residues: CSAIPRGRAPYEQYF. The chain links TRBV20-1 to TRBJ2-7; 9 bases map to TRBD2. The CDR3 sequence is 15 residues long. Per the germline V gene, CDR1 is DFQATT and CDR2 is SNEGSKA (reference sequence). V lost 6 bases and J lost 2; bases outside the gene matches: 11.